This T cell receptor (beta chain) is drawn from a study of neoadjuvant anti-PD-1 for oral cavity cancer. Per the germline V gene, CDR1 is MNHEY and CDR2 is SMNVEV (reference sequence). This CDR3 is 14 amino acids long. The germline V and J ends were trimmed by 2 bases and 2 bases, with 10 bases remaining between them. Time point: after neoadjuvant nivolumab, at surgical resection. Patients were newly diagnosed with stage II-IVA oral cavity squamous cell carcinoma without prior systemic or radiation treatment. These oral cavity squamous cell carcinomas were HPV-negative and locally advanced. This clone has only a few counts. PBMC libraries mostly used roughly 480 ng of input genomic DNA, with six replicates per sample. Some clones are missing from TCRdb's copy, which holds only in-frame ones; the method was immunoSEQ multiplex PCR. The sample contains more than 7,500 clones, 60% to 65% of which appear only once.

The sequence was collected from a person aged 35 to 85 with oral cavity squamous cell carcinoma. The source material was PBMCs, sampled after nivolumab (anti-PD-1) treatment. J is TRBJ2-7 and V is TRBV27; tentative D call: TRBD2 (5 bases). In DNA form, the CDR3 reads TGTGCCAGCAGTTTAGTATACGGGGCCTACGAGCAGTACTTC. It yields the protein CASSLVYGAYEQYF.